The 24 T cell receptor beta chains below were found in one sample sequenced in a study of spatial heterogeneity in lung cancer. Stated time point: blood at routine non-recurrence follow-up after resection. TCRdb re-called the 5' RACE reads through MiXCR, storing one row per CDR3 protein. The sample has about 43,000 distinct CDR3 sequences, about 22% seen once. The input for sequencing was PBMCs, taken at follow-up. Every receptor here comes from a female donor with early-stage non-small cell lung cancer.

This clonotype was recorded at least ten times. The chain combines TRBV10-3 with TRBJ2-1, with TRBD2 identical over 7 bases. V lost 7 bases to trimming and J lost 8 bases; unmatched junction nucleotides: 11. This CDR3 spans 14 amino acids. CDR1 and CDR2 from the germline V gene are ENHRY and SYGVKD. This CDR3 reads CAIMGREAGDEQFF. The CDR3, as DNA: TGTGCCATCATGGGTCGGGAGGCGGGGGATGAGCAGTTCTTC.

V gene TRBV10-3 combines with J gene TRBJ1-1, with no clear D. V gave up 0 bases and J gave up 5 bases, with 13 bases separating them. Germline V gene data show CDR1 as ENHRY and CDR2 as SYGVKD. This CDR3 region has 15 residues. CDR3 sequence: CAISESPGMGTEAFF. In DNA, the CDR3 is TGTGCCATCAGTGAGTCACCGGGCATGGGTACTGAAGCTTTCTTT.

This clonotype was counted a few times. This chain joins TRBV2 and TRBJ1-2; D not certain. The CDR3 runs 11 residues. Germline assignment: CDR1 SNHLY and CDR2 FYNNEI. V was pared by 5 bases and J by 5 bases, with 6 bases between. The CDR3 region has the DNA TGTGCCAGCAGTTGGAGGTATGGCTACACCTTC. Amino acid sequence: CASSWRYGYTF.

J is TRBJ1-1 and V is TRBV7-2; D is ambiguous. This CDR3 comprises 13 residues. CDR1 and CDR2 from the germline V gene are SGHTA and FQGNSA. Deletions cut 2 bases from V and 8 bases from J, with 12 bases between. The CDR3 nucleotides read TGTGCCAGCAGCTTAATCTTAAGGGTGGAAGCTTTCTTT. Its translation is CASSLILRVEAFF.

The chain recombines TRBV5-1 with TRBJ2-1; D gene ambiguous. There are 15 residues in the CDR3. Germline V lookup: CDR1 SGHRS, CDR2 YFSETQ. V shed 3 bases and J shed 0 bases, with 10 bases lying between them. CDR3 DNA: TGCGCCAGCAGCTGGGAACTCCGCTCCTACAATGAGCAGTTCTTC. Protein product: CASSWELRSYNEQFF. The full variable domain, in which reference TRBV5-1 and TRBJ2-1 provide the parts outside the CDR3, is KAGVTQTPRYLIKTRGQQVTLSCSPISGHRSVSWYQQTPGQGLQFLFEYFSETQRNKGNFPGRFSGRQFSNSRSEMNVSTLELGDSALYLCASSWELRSYNEQFFGPGTRLTVL.

This clonotype was counted many times. This chain connects TRBV20-1 to TRBJ1-2, with TRBD1 as a possible D gene (6 bases). The CDR3 is 16 residues long. The V end lost 0 bases, the J end lost 4 bases, and 18 bases lay between the germline ends. Germline loops: CDR1 DFQATT, CDR2 SNEGSKA (reference sequence). The CDR3 DNA sequence: TGCAGTGCTAGAGATTCGATGATGGACAGCATCTATGGCTACACCTTC. It encodes CSARDSMMDSIYGYTF.

This clonotype was counted ten times or more. The chain combines TRBV18 with TRBJ2-3; no clear D gene. Trimming shortened V by 3 bases and J by 4 bases, and 2 bases separated the two germline ends. Per the germline V gene, CDR1 is KGHSH and CDR2 is LQKENI. CDR3 size: 11 residues. CDR3 amino acids: CASSPADTQYF. The CDR3 nucleotides read TGTGCCAGCTCACCGGCAGATACGCAGTATTTT.

The CDR3 DNA reads TGCAGTGCTATAGCGGGAGACCAAGAGACCCAGTACTTC. It is translated as CSAIAGDQETQYF. The chain joins TRBV20-1 to TRBJ2-5, with 9 nucleotides matching TRBD2. The germline V gene encodes CDR1 DFQATT and CDR2 SNEGSKA (reference sequence). J was trimmed by 0 bases and V by 4 bases; bases with no gene match: 0. CDR3 length equals 13 residues.

This clonotype was counted a few times. The genes are TRBV15 and TRBJ2-1; 11 positions agree with TRBD1. Trimming cost V 2 bases and J 8 bases; bases outside gene matches: 5. The CDR3 spans 15 residues. Germline V gene data show CDR1 as LNHNV and CDR2 as YYDKDF (reference sequence). The CDR3 nucleotides read TGTGCCACCAGCAGACCCGGGACAGGGGGTGATGAGCAGTTCTTC. This sequence encodes CATSRPGTGGDEQFF.

The J gene is TRBJ2-2, the V gene TRBV10-3; no definite D call. The germline gives CDR1 ENHRY, CDR2 SYGVKD. The CDR3 has 14 amino acids. Between the trimmed V and J ends, which lost 6 bases and 7 bases, there was a span of 15 bases. In nucleotides, the CDR3 is TGTGCCATCAGGGCCCAGGCGGATAACGGGGAGCTGTTTTTT. Its translation is CAIRAQADNGELFF.

Points on this clonotype: One end of the junction is discordant with germline, which a read error may explain. This sequence joins TRBV5-4 and TRBJ1-1; D possibly corresponds to TRBD1 (6 bases). The CDR3 runs to 11 residues. The germline CDR1 and CDR2 sequences are SGHNT and YYREEE (reference sequence). The chain's CDR3 is CACSLGTEAFF. The CDR3 DNA is TGTGCCTGCAGCCTCGGGACAGAAGCTTTCTTT.

This clonotype was found a few times. The chain is built from TRBV12-3 or TRBV12-4 and TRBJ1-6; D is uncertain. The CDR3 consists of 16 residues. The V gene lost 1 base and the J gene lost 8 bases, with 15 bases spanning the gap. This CDR3 reads CASSLGGRLGDSPLHF. DNA of the CDR3: TGTGCCAGCAGTTTAGGAGGGAGGCTTGGGGATTCACCCCTCCACTTT.

This clonotype was picked up many times. J is TRBJ2-1 and V is TRBV27, with D possibly being TRBD1 (5 bases). V was clipped by 3 bases and J by 7 bases, with 13 bases between them. CDR3 length: 14 residues. Per the germline V gene, CDR1 is MNHEY and CDR2 is SMNVEV (reference sequence). CDR3: CASSFLDSLNEQFF. Here the CDR3 DNA reads TGTGCCAGCAGTTTCCTAGACAGTCTAAATGAGCAGTTCTTC.

The chain couples TRBV10-3 to TRBJ2-3; 13 bases are shared with TRBD2. V trimming: 10 bases; J trimming: 2 bases; junction bases outside the gene matches: 9. Germline assignment: CDR1 ENHRY and CDR2 SYGVKD. The CDR3 is made up of 16 amino acids. CDR3: CATMGTSGVFTDTQYF. The CDR3 DNA reads as TGTGCCACCATGGGGACTAGCGGGGTATTCACAGATACGCAGTATTTT.

There are a few counts of this clonotype. The chain has TRBV11-2 and TRBJ1-6; a possible D gene is TRBD1 (6 bases). Germline V gene sequence: CDR1 SGHAT, CDR2 FQNNGV. The CDR3 runs 13 residues. Trimming cost V 9 bases and J 9 bases, with 15 bases left between them. CDR3 loop: CASNQDRSSPLHF. CDR3 DNA: TGTGCCAGTAATCAAGACAGGTCTTCACCCCTCCACTTT.

This chain uses TRBV2 with TRBJ2-3; unclear D gene. The CDR3 consists of 13 residues. The V and J ends lost 4 bases and 2 bases respectively, with 7 bases between them. CDR1 and CDR2 from the germline V gene are SNHLY and FYNNEI. The CDR3 loop reads CASSVFITDTQYF. The DNA for the CDR3 is TGTGCCAGCAGTGTTTTTATCACAGATACGCAGTATTTT.

There are a few counts of this clonotype. A much larger clone sits a single nucleotide away, making a read error possible. The chain recombines TRBV29-1 with TRBJ2-5; D is unresolved. Trimming pared 3 bases from V and 4 bases from J, leaving 3 bases between. In germline, CDR1 is SQVTM, CDR2 ANQGSEA. The CDR3 is 10 residues long. In DNA, the CDR3 is TGCAGCGTTGAGATAGAGACCCAGTACTTC. Amino acid sequence: CSVEIETQYF.

The CDR3: CASTSDVGHLNYGYTF. In DNA form, the CDR3 reads TGTGCCAGCACTTCCGACGTGGGACACTTAAACTATGGCTACACCTTC. The chain recombines TRBV2 with TRBJ1-2, with a possible D match to TRBD1 (6 bases). The CDR3 runs to 16 residues. Per the germline V gene, CDR1 is SNHLY and CDR2 is FYNNEI. V was shortened by 7 bases and J by 2 bases, with 20 bases between the two germline ends.

This clonotype was seen a few times. This CDR3 reads CASRAGIYNEQFF. The CDR3 DNA is TGTGCCAGCAGGGCGGGGATCTACAATGAGCAGTTCTTC. V usage is TRBV6-1 and J usage is TRBJ2-1; D may be TRBD2 (6 bases). This CDR3 spans 13 amino acids. V lost 6 bases to trimming and J lost 3 bases, with 9 bases between them. The germline CDR1 and CDR2 sequences are MNHNS and SASEGT.

The V call is TRBV3-1, the J call TRBJ2-6; 8 bases are a match to TRBD1. The germline gives CDR1 LGHDT, CDR2 YNNKEL (reference sequence). The CDR3 runs 17 residues. J was trimmed by 0 bases and V by 3 bases; bases with no gene match: 4. The CDR3 here is CASSHGQGNSGANVLTF. The CDR3 coding sequence is TGTGCCAGCAGCCATGGACAGGGTAACTCTGGGGCCAACGTCCTGACTTTC.

A note on this clonotype: A read error is possible here, since a much larger clone lies one base away. The V call is TRBV20-1, the J call TRBJ2-2, with TRBD2 as a possible D gene (5 bases). Germline lookup yields CDR1 DFQATT and CDR2 SNEGSKA (reference sequence). This CDR3 spans 14 amino acids. The CDR3 protein is CSARPHKSTGVLFF. The DNA of the CDR3 is TGCAGTGCTCGCCCCCATAAATCCACCGGGGTGCTGTTTTTT.

The V call is TRBV11-2, the J call TRBJ2-5; D may be TRBD1 or TRBD2 (5 bases each). This CDR3 spans 14 amino acids. The V and J ends lost 5 bases and 1 base respectively, with 11 bases between them. Germline V gene sequence: CDR1 SGHAT, CDR2 FQNNGV. The CDR3 nucleotides are TGTGCCAGCAGCCGGGGCGGAGGCCAAGAGACCCAGTACTTC. This codes for CASSRGGGQETQYF.

This chain uses TRBV11-2 with TRBJ2-5, with 7 nucleotides matching TRBD1. V shed 8 bases, J shed 2 bases, and the junction held 14 bases outside the gene matches. Per the germline V gene, CDR1 is SGHAT and CDR2 is FQNNGV. The length of the CDR3 is 16 residues. The CDR3 protein is CASGIRRTGLQETQYF. DNA for the CDR3: TGTGCCAGCGGCATCCGTAGGACAGGTCTTCAAGAGACCCAGTACTTC.

Concerning this clonotype: One base away lies a much larger clone, so this may be a sequencing read error. The rearrangement links TRBV7-3 to TRBJ2-1; D gene unclear. Germline assignment: CDR1 SGHTA and CDR2 FQGTGA. The length of the CDR3 is 12 residues. The CDR3 DNA reads TGTGCCAGCAGCCCATCAAACAATGAGCAGTTGTTC. Translation: CASSPSNNEQLF.